This T cell receptor (beta chain) was found in a study of T cell responses to AZD1222 COVID-19 vaccine. Study-level points and caveats: Dominant at 160-218 and 743-854, vaccine-associated CD4 TCRs also spanned spike. A rise in Spike-specific TCR breadth and depth followed two AZD1222 doses.

Sequenced by immunoSEQ multiplex PCR; TCRdb stores in-frame clones only, minus some. This table has about 120,000 clones, 80% to 90% appearing once. Note on this clone: Antigen: not known. Because the CDR3's place on the DNA is in doubt, the DNA is left out and the CDR3 is given as listed by TCRdb.

Per germline, CDR1 MGHRA and CDR2 YSYEKL. The CDR3 region is 16 residues in length, termini included. The source material was peripheral blood, sampled on day 0 of AZD1222 vaccination. The rearrangement joins TRBV4-1 to TRBJ1-5; the listed D gene, TRBD1, was not tested against the DNA. The source of this sequence is an adult in good health. The CDR3 here is CASSLSGQGGNQPQHF.